This TCR beta chain was sequenced for a study of blood T cell repertoires in COVID-19. CDR1 is SGHRS and CDR2 is YFSETQ in the germline V gene. This CDR3 region has 15 residues. The V gene lost 3 bases and the J gene lost 2 bases, with 13 bases spanning the gap. Sequenced by immunoSEQ multiplex PCR; TCRdb stores in-frame clones only, minus some. The sample yields approximately 45,000 clones, around 86% seen once. The sequence derives from a human donor in a cohort sampled during active COVID-19. The chain has TRBV5-1 and TRBJ2-3, with D possibly TRBD2 on 5 matching bases. Source material: peripheral blood. The CDR3 protein is CASSYGLPNTDTQYF. In DNA form, the CDR3 reads TGCGCCAGCAGCTATGGACTCCCGAACACAGATACGCAGTATTTT.